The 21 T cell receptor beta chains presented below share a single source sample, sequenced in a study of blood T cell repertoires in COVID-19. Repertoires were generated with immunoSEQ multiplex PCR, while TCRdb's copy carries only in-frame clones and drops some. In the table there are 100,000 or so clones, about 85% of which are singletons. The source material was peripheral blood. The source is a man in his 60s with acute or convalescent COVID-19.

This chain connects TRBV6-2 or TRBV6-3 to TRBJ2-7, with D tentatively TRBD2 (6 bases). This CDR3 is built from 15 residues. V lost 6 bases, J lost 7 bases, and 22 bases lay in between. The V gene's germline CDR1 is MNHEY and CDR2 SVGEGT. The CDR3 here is CASSTYPDWGGEQYF. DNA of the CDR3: TGTGCCAGCAGCACTTACCCGGATTGGGGAGGAGAGCAGTACTTC.

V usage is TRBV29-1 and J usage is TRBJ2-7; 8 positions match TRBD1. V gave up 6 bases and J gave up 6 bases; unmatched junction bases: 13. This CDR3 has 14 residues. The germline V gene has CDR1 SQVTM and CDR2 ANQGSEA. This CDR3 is CSVKGARGPFEQYF. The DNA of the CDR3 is TGCAGCGTCAAGGGGGCCAGGGGGCCTTTCGAGCAGTACTTC.

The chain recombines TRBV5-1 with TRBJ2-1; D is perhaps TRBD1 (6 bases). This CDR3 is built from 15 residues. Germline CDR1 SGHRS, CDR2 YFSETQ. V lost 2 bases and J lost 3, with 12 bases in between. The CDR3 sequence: CASSLPRDNYNEQFF. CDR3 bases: TGCGCCAGCAGCTTACCACGGGACAACTACAATGAGCAGTTCTTC.

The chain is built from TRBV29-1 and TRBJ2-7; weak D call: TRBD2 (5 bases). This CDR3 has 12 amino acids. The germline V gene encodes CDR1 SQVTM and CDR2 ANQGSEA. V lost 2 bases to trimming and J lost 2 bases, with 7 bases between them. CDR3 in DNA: TGCAGCGTTGAAAGGGAGCCCTACGAGCAGTACTTC. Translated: CSVEREPYEQYF.

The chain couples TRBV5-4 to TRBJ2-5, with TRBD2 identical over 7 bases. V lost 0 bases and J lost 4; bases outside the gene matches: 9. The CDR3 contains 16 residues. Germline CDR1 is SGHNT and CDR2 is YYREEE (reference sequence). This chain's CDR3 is CASSLAGGRGGETQYF. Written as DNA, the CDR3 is TGTGCCAGCAGCTTGGCCGGGGGGAGGGGAGGAGAGACCCAGTACTTC.

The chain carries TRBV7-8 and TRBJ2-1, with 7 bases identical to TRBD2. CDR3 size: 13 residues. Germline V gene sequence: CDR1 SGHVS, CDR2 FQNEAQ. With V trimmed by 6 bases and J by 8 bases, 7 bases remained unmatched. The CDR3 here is CASRPTSSHEQFF. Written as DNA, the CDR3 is TGTGCCAGCAGACCGACTAGCTCCCATGAGCAGTTCTTC.

Written as DNA, the CDR3 is TGCGCCAGCAGCCAGGGACTAGCGAAAGGCAATGAGCAGTTCTTC. Protein product: CASSQGLAKGNEQFF. The chain employs TRBV5-1 and TRBJ2-1, with 10 bases that match TRBD2. The trim removed 4 bases at V and 6 bases at J, leaving 7 bases unmatched. The CDR3 is made up of 15 amino acids. Germline CDR1 SGHRS, CDR2 YFSETQ.

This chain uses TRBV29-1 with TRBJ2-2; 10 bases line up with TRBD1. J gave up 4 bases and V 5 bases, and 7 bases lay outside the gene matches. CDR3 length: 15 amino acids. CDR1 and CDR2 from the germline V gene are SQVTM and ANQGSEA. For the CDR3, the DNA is TGCAGCGTTTTGGGCGGGACAGGGGTCACCGGGGAGCTGTTTTTT. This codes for CSVLGGTGVTGELFF.

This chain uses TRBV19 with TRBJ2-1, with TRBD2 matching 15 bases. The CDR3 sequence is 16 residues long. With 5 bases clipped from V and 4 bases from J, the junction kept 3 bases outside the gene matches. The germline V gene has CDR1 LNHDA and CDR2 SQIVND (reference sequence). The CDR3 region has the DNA TGTGCCAGTAGTCCCGGACTAGCGGGAGGGTACAATGAGCAGTTCTTC. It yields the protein CASSPGLAGGYNEQFF.

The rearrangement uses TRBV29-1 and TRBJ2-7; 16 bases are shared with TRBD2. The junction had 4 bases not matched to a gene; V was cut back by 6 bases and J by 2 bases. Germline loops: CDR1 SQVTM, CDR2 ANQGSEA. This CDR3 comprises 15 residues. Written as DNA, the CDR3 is TGCAGCGTGTCCGGGACTAGCGGGAGGGCCTACGAGCAGTACTTC. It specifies CSVSGTSGRAYEQYF.

In DNA, the CDR3 is TGCAGTGCTAGTTCCAGCGGGGGAACCTACGAGCAGTACTTC. The encoded protein is CSASSSGGTYEQYF. The rearrangement uses TRBV20-1 and TRBJ2-7; 8 bases line up with TRBD2. The V and J ends lost 3 bases and 2 bases, in that order; junction bases with no gene match: 6. Germline V gene data show CDR1 as DFQATT and CDR2 as SNEGSKA (reference sequence). This CDR3 spans 14 amino acids.

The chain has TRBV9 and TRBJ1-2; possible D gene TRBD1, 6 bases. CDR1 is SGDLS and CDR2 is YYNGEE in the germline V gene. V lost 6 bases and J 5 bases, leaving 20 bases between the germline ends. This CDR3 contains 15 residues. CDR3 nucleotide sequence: TGTGCCAGCAACCGTCCCCAGGGGCCAGGGTATGGCTACACCTTC. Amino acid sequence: CASNRPQGPGYGYTF.

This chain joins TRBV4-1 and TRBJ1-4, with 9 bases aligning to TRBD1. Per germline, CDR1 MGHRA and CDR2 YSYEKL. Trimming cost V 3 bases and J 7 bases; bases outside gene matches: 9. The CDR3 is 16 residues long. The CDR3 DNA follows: TGCGCCAGCAGCCAGCAACACAGGGGGCGGGGTGAAAAACTGTTTTTT. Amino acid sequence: CASSQQHRGRGEKLFF.

CDR3 in DNA: TGTGCCAGCAGTTACTCTGCGGGGGCCGTCACCGGGGAGCTGTTTTTT. Its translation: CASSYSAGAVTGELFF. The V and J genes are TRBV6-6 and TRBJ2-2; tentative D call: TRBD2 (7 bases). The CDR3 is made up of 16 amino acids. V lost 0 bases and J 4 bases, leaving 12 bases between the germline ends. The germline V gene has CDR1 MNHNY and CDR2 SVGAGI (reference sequence).

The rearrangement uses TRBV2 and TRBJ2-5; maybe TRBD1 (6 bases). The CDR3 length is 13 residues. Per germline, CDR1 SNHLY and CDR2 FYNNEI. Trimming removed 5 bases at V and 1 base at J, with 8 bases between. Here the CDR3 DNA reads TGTGCCAGCAGTTGGGACACCCAAGAGACCCAGTACTTC. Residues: CASSWDTQETQYF.

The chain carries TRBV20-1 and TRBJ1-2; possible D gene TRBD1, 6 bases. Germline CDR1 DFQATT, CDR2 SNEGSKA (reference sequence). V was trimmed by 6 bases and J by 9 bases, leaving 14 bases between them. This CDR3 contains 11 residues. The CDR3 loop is CSASFQGSYTF. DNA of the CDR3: TGCAGTGCCAGCTTTCAGGGGAGCTACACCTTC.

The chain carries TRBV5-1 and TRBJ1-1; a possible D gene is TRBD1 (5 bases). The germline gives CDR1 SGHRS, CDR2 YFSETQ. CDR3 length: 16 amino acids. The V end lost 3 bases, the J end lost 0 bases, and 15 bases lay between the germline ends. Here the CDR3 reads CASSWQGGLLNTEAFF. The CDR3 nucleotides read TGCGCCAGCAGCTGGCAGGGTGGGCTTTTGAACACTGAAGCTTTCTTT.

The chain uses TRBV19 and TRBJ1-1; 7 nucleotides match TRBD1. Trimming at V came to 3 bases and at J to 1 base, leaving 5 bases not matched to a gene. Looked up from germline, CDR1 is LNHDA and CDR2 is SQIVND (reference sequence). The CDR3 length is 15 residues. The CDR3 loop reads CASSIVGGRNTEAFF. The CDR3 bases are TGTGCCAGTAGTATTGTAGGGGGCAGGAACACTGAAGCTTTCTTT.

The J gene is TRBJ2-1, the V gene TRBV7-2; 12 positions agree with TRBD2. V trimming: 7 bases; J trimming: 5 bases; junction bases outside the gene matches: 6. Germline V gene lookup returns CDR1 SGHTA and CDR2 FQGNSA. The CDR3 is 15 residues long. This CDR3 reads CASILTSGGNNEQFF. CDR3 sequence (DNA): TGTGCCAGCATCCTCACTAGCGGGGGGAACAATGAGCAGTTCTTC. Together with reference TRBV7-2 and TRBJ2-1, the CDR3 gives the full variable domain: GAGVSQSPSNKVTEKGKDVELRCDPISGHTALYWYRQSLGQGLEFLIYFQGNSAPDKSGLPSDRFSAERTGGSVSTLTIQRTQQEDSAVYLCASILTSGGNNEQFFGPGTRLTVL.

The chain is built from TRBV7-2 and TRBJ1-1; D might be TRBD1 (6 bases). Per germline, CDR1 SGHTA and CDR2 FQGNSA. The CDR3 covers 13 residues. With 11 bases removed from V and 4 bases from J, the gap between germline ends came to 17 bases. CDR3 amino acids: CASRAGAGTEAFF. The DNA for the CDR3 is TGTGCCTCCAGGGCGGGGGCGGGCACTGAAGCTTTCTTT.

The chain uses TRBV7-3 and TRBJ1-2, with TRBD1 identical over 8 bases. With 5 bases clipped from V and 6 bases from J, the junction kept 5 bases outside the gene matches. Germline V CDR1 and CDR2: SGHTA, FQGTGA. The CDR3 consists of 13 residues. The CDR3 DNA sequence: TGTGCCAGCAGCCCTCGGACAGGGAATGGCTACACCTTC. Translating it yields CASSPRTGNGYTF.